The entry that follows covers one T cell receptor (beta chain) sequence. This sample is part of a study of blood T cell repertoires in COVID-19. Study summary: Samples representing acute and convalescent COVID-19 were sourced from the United States, Italy and Spain. Nucleic acid was either cDNA or gDNA, and it came from T cells, B-cell-depleted T cells, or PBMCs.

As processed by the authors: Estimated nucleated cell counts came from reference gene primer amplification. Measured with immunoSEQ multiplex PCR; TCRdb has only the in-frame clones, and not every one. The DNA gave D and trimming, while V, J and clone size come from that table. The sample consists of more than 65,000 clones, approximately 79% of them appearing once. CDR1 LGHNA and CDR2 YNFKEQ come from the germline V gene. The CDR3 runs to 17 residues. The V gene end was trimmed by 2 bases and the J gene end by 4 bases; junction bases not matched to a gene: 12. Sequencing input: peripheral blood. The TCR comes from a human donor in a cohort sampled during active COVID-19. The chain links TRBV4-2 to TRBJ2-3; 7 nucleotides match TRBD2. The CDR3 is CASSQRSSGGGADTQYF. The CDR3 region has the DNA TGTGCCAGCAGCCAACGATCTAGCGGTGGAGGGGCAGATACGCAGTATTTT.